Below, 32 T cell receptor beta chains from the same sample are listed, as sequenced in a study of blood T cell repertoires in COVID-19. The assay was immunoSEQ multiplex PCR, and TCRdb's table has in-frame clones only and misses some. The sample shows approximately 190,000 clones, less than 90% of them seen only once. Sequenced input: peripheral blood. These receptors all come from a woman in her 40s with acute or convalescent COVID-19.

The rearrangement joins TRBV29-1 to TRBJ1-1, with D unresolved. V lost 6 bases and J 4 bases, leaving 15 bases between the germline ends. Germline-derived CDR1 and CDR2 are SQVTM and ANQGSEA. The CDR3 runs 13 residues. The CDR3 sequence: CSVIPLPSTEAFF. Written as DNA, the CDR3 is TGCAGCGTGATCCCACTCCCGAGCACTGAAGCTTTCTTT.

The V gene is TRBV19, the J gene TRBJ1-4, with TRBD1 as a possible D gene (5 bases). With 0 bases removed from V and 6 bases from J, the gap between germline ends came to 20 bases. Germline CDR1 LNHDA, CDR2 SQIVND (reference sequence). The CDR3 length is 18 residues. Here the CDR3 DNA reads TGTGCCAGTAGTATAGACCGCCCGGCCAGGGTCAGGCATGAAAAACTGTTTTTT. It translates to CASSIDRPARVRHEKLFF.

The genes are TRBV5-1 and TRBJ2-5; D remains unclear. Trimming removed 4 bases at V and 2 bases at J, with 9 bases between. The CDR3 is 13 amino acids. The V gene's germline CDR1 is SGHRS and CDR2 YFSETQ. CDR3 protein: CASSPRLQETQYF. The CDR3 nucleotides are TGCGCCAGCAGCCCGCGGCTACAAGAGACCCAGTACTTC. The entire variable domain, with the rest obtained from reference TRBV5-1 and TRBJ2-5, is as follows: KAGVTQTPRYLIKTRGQQVTLSCSPISGHRSVSWYQQTPGQGLQFLFEYFSETQRNKGNFPGRFSGRQFSNSRSEMNVSTLELGDSALYLCASSPRLQETQYFGPGTRLLVL.

This clone was counted once. This chain joins TRBV2 and TRBJ2-7, with D perhaps matching TRBD1 (6 bases). V was shortened by 3 bases and J by 3 bases, with 21 bases between the two germline ends. Germline V gene sequence: CDR1 SNHLY, CDR2 FYNNEI. There are 17 residues in the CDR3. CDR3 in DNA: TGTGCCAGCAGTGAGAGGCAGGGGCCCCCTCCCCTCTACGAGCAGTACTTC. It encodes CASSERQGPPPLYEQYF.

This sequence joins TRBV7-2 and TRBJ2-1, with D perhaps TRBD1 (5 bases). In germline, CDR1 is SGHTA, CDR2 FQGNSA. V was shortened by 1 base and J by 10 bases, with 11 bases between the two germline ends. This CDR3 comprises 13 residues. In nucleotides, the CDR3 is TGTGCCAGCAGCTTAGATAGGGGTGGAGAGCAGTTCTTC. This sequence encodes CASSLDRGGEQFF.

This chain uses TRBV4-2 with TRBJ2-5; D unresolved. The end of the DNA fits TRBJ2-7 better, so the J call may be wrong. CDR1 and CDR2 (germline): LGHNA, YNFKEQ. This CDR3 contains 16 residues. CDR3: CASSQDRRQKAYEQYF. In DNA, the CDR3 is TGTGCCAGCAGCCAAGATCGGCGGCAAAAAGCCTACGAGCAGTACTTC.

This chain links TRBV6-6 with TRBJ1-2; 8 bases fit TRBD1. CDR1 is MNHNY, CDR2 SVGAGI, per germline (reference sequence). This CDR3 is 16 amino acids long. V gave up 2 bases and J gave up 5 bases; unmatched junction bases: 10. CDR3 protein: CASSYGRQGSDYGYTF. As DNA, the CDR3 is TGTGCCAGCAGTTACGGGAGACAGGGGTCGGATTATGGCTACACCTTC.

DNA of the CDR3: TGTGCCAGCAGTTACTTAACGCAGGGGGCGGAGGAGACCCAGTACTTC. Translated: CASSYLTQGAEETQYF. The chain links TRBV6-6 to TRBJ2-5; 8 bases match TRBD1. J lost 5 bases, V lost 1 base, and 9 bases had no gene match. Per the germline V gene, CDR1 is MNHNY and CDR2 is SVGAGI (reference sequence). This CDR3 spans 16 amino acids.

This sequence joins TRBV5-4 and TRBJ2-2; D is perhaps TRBD1 (6 bases). The V gene lost 3 bases and the J gene lost 2 bases, with 11 bases spanning the gap. Germline CDR1 and CDR2: SGHNT and YYREEE (reference sequence). CDR3 length: 15 residues. The CDR3 sequence: CASSWEGTNTGELFF. DNA for the CDR3: TGTGCCAGCAGCTGGGAAGGGACAAACACCGGGGAGCTGTTTTTT.

V and J are TRBV28 and TRBJ2-1; weak D call: TRBD1 (6 bases). The germline gives CDR1 MDHEN, CDR2 SYDVKM. The V gene lost 6 bases and the J gene lost 8 bases, with 23 bases spanning the gap. The CDR3 loop spans 16 amino acids. CDR3 sequence: CASSDTGWWSDYEQFF. The CDR3 DNA sequence: TGTGCCAGCAGCGATACAGGGTGGTGGAGTGACTATGAGCAGTTCTTC.

CDR3 protein: CASSLERGDTQYF. CDR3 nucleotides: TGTGCCAGCAGCTTAGAAAGAGGGGATACGCAGTATTTT. The chain uses TRBV7-2 and TRBJ2-3; D is possibly TRBD2 (5 bases). V lost 1 base and J lost 6, with 8 bases in between. The CDR3 extends over 13 amino acids. The germline V gene has CDR1 SGHTA and CDR2 FQGNSA.

The chain employs TRBV7-2 and TRBJ1-1; unclear D gene. V lost 5 bases, J lost 2 bases, and 9 bases lay in between. This CDR3 spans 13 amino acids. Germline V gene data show CDR1 as SGHTA and CDR2 as FQGNSA. The chain's CDR3 is CASSQEANTEAFF. Written as DNA, the CDR3 is TGTGCCAGCAGCCAAGAGGCAAACACTGAAGCTTTCTTT. The whole variable domain, filled in from reference TRBV7-2 and TRBJ1-1, reads GAGVSQSPSNKVTEKGKDVELRCDPISGHTALYWYRQSLGQGLEFLIYFQGNSAPDKSGLPSDRFSAERTGGSVSTLTIQRTQQEDSAVYLCASSQEANTEAFFGQGTRLTVV.

This chain joins TRBV5-4 and TRBJ2-7; 8 bases agree with TRBD1. Germline lookup yields CDR1 SGHNT and CDR2 YYREEE (reference sequence). The CDR3 sequence is 14 residues long. With V trimmed by 5 bases and J by 1 base, 5 bases remained unmatched. CDR3 nucleotides: TGTGCCAGCAGTTTACAGGGGGGATCCTACGAGCAGTACTTC. As protein: CASSLQGGSYEQYF. Complete variable domain (other parts from reference TRBV5-4 and TRBJ2-7): ETGVTQSPTHLIKTRGQQVTLRCSSQSGHNTVSWYQQALGQGPQFIFQYYREEENGRGNFPPRFSGLQFPNYSSELNVNALELDDSALYLCASSLQGGSYEQYFGPGTRLTVT.

DNA of the CDR3: TGTGCCTGGAGTGCCGGGACAGGGAAAGCTTTCTTT. The encoded protein is CAWSAGTGKAFF. The V call is TRBV30, the J call TRBJ1-1; 9 bases line up with TRBD1. The length of the CDR3 is 12 residues. With V trimmed by 1 base and J by 9 bases, 3 bases remained unmatched. Germline V gene lookup returns CDR1 GTSNPN and CDR2 SVGIG (reference sequence).

The chain carries TRBV7-9 and TRBJ2-2; D is unclear. Between the trimmed V and J ends, which lost 1 base and 4 bases, there was a span of 7 bases. The CDR3 consists of 14 residues. Germline loops: CDR1 SEHNR, CDR2 FQNEAQ (reference sequence). The CDR3: CASSLELITGELFF. CDR3 sequence (DNA): TGTGCCAGCAGCTTAGAATTAATCACCGGGGAGCTGTTTTTT.

J is TRBJ1-1 and V is TRBV18; D may be TRBD1 (5 bases). CDR3 length equals 12 residues. V was shortened by 6 bases and J by 12 bases, with 17 bases between the two germline ends. CDR1 is KGHSH, CDR2 LQKENI, per germline. In DNA, the CDR3 is TGTGCCAGCTCCTCTACCGCGGGGGGAACTTTCTTT. Its translation is CASSSTAGGTFF. Filled out from reference TRBV18 and TRBJ1-1, the complete variable domain reads NAGVMQNPRHLVRRRGQEARLRCSPMKGHSHVYWYRQLPEEGLKFMVYLQKENIIDESGMPKERFSAEFPKEGPSILRIQQVVRGDSAAYFCASSSTAGGTFFGQGTRLTVV.

CDR3 bases: TGTGCCAGCAGTCTAGAGGCGAATCAGCCCCAGCATTTT. Amino acids: CASSLEANQPQHF. This sequence joins TRBV6-5 and TRBJ1-5; D call uncertain. Trimming took off 5 bases at V and 4 bases at J, with 9 bases between the two ends. This CDR3 is 13 amino acids long. Per germline, CDR1 MNHEY and CDR2 SVGAGI.

The chain is built from TRBV6-6 and TRBJ2-3, with 7 bases that match TRBD2. The CDR3 covers 15 residues. The V gene end was trimmed by 4 bases and the J gene end by 0 bases; junction bases not matched to a gene: 4. Germline CDR1 is MNHNY and CDR2 is SVGAGI (reference sequence). The CDR3 DNA reads as TGTGCCAGCAGTTCACGGGGGGTTAGCACAGATACGCAGTATTTT. Protein: CASSSRGVSTDTQYF.

The rearrangement uses TRBV5-6 and TRBJ1-2; possible D gene TRBD1, 6 bases. Germline V gene data show CDR1 as SGHDT and CDR2 as YYEEEE. The CDR3 runs to 14 residues. V lost 4 bases and J lost 8, with 18 bases in between. This chain's CDR3 is CASSATTQGWGYTF. Written as DNA, the CDR3 is TGTGCCAGCAGCGCGACAACCCAGGGGTGGGGCTACACCTTC. Based on the CDR3 plus reference TRBV5-6 and TRBJ1-2, the full variable domain is DAGVTQSPTHLIKTRGQQVTLRCSPKSGHDTVSWYQQALGQGPQFIFQYYEEEERQRGNFPDRFSGHQFPNYSSELNVNALLLGDSALYLCASSATTQGWGYTFGSGTRLTVV.

The chain combines TRBV28 with TRBJ2-1; D is possibly TRBD1 (6 bases). V dropped 10 bases and J dropped 2 bases, with 18 bases sitting between them. Germline V gives CDR1 MDHEN, CDR2 SYDVKM. This CDR3 is 15 amino acids long. The CDR3 sequence: CATDNRAEPYNEQFF. The CDR3, as DNA: TGTGCCACTGACAACAGGGCCGAACCCTACAATGAGCAGTTCTTC.

The V call is TRBV11-2, the J call TRBJ2-3; 8 bases match TRBD2. The V gene end was trimmed by 5 bases and the J gene end by 3 bases; junction bases not matched to a gene: 13. The germline V gene has CDR1 SGHAT and CDR2 FQNNGV. The CDR3 totals 17 residues. The CDR3 nucleotides read TGTGCCAGCAGCCAAAGACGGGTAGCGGGGCTAACAGATACGCAGTATTTT. The encoded protein is CASSQRRVAGLTDTQYF.

The chain employs TRBV5-1 and TRBJ2-7; 11 positions agree with TRBD2. The ends lost 4 bases at V and 3 bases at J; junction bases unmatched: 3. CDR1 is SGHRS and CDR2 is YFSETQ in the germline V gene. This CDR3 has 14 residues. The chain's CDR3 is CASSTGLADYEQYF. CDR3 nucleotides: TGCGCCAGCAGCACGGGACTAGCGGACTACGAGCAGTACTTC.

The chain carries TRBV7-9 and TRBJ2-3; tentatively, D is TRBD2 (5 bases). V shed 0 bases and J shed 4 bases, with 14 bases lying between them. Germline values: CDR1 SEHNR, CDR2 FQNEAQ (reference sequence). This CDR3 contains 16 residues. The chain's CDR3 is CASSLALVGSADTQYF. DNA for the CDR3: TGTGCCAGCAGCTTAGCGCTTGTGGGTAGCGCAGATACGCAGTATTTT.

The chain has TRBV7-9 and TRBJ1-4; no definite D call. V lost 2 bases and J lost 6, with 13 bases in between. The CDR3 extends over 15 amino acids. In germline, CDR1 is SEHNR, CDR2 FQNEAQ (reference sequence). CDR3 sequence: CASSLSDGRYEKLFF. The CDR3 nucleotides read TGTGCCAGCAGCTTATCGGACGGGAGGTATGAAAAACTGTTTTTT.

The V call is TRBV30, the J call TRBJ2-4; D not certain. CDR3 size: 13 residues. The germline gives CDR1 GTSNPN, CDR2 SVGIG (reference sequence). The V end was cut by 5 bases, the J end by 0 bases, with 8 bases between. The chain's CDR3 is CAWVELAKNIQYF. In nucleotides, the CDR3 is TGTGCCTGGGTAGAACTAGCCAAAAACATTCAGTACTTC.

The chain links TRBV28 to TRBJ2-7; 15 bases align to TRBD2. This CDR3 is 16 amino acids long. J lost 2 bases, V lost 5 bases, and 4 bases had no gene match. CDR1 is MDHEN, CDR2 SYDVKM, per germline. The CDR3 DNA reads as TGTGCCAGCAGTGGGACTAGCGGGGGGTTCGCCTACGAGCAGTACTTC. Translated: CASSGTSGGFAYEQYF.

The chain uses TRBV29-1 and TRBJ2-1, with 8 bases identical to TRBD2. Germline V gene sequence: CDR1 SQVTM, CDR2 ANQGSEA. This CDR3 has 12 residues. The J segment lost 8 bases and the V segment lost 4 bases, leaving 4 bases of the junction unmatched. CDR3 sequence (DNA): TGCAGCGTTGTAGGCGGGAGGTATGAGCAGTTCTTC. As protein: CSVVGGRYEQFF.

This chain links TRBV15 with TRBJ1-1; possible D gene TRBD1, 6 bases. V was clipped by 0 bases and J by 8 bases, with 16 bases between them. The CDR3 is 15 amino acids. CDR1 LNHNV and CDR2 YYDKDF come from the germline V gene (reference sequence). The CDR3 DNA sequence: TGTGCCACCAGCAGAGATAACCAGGGGTCCGGGGAAGCTTTCTTT. As protein: CATSRDNQGSGEAFF.

The chain has TRBV5-1 and TRBJ2-1; a weak D match, TRBD2 (7 bases). V gave up 5 bases and J gave up 4 bases, with 19 bases separating them. The CDR3 loop spans 16 amino acids. Germline V gene sequence: CDR1 SGHRS, CDR2 YFSETQ. This CDR3 is CASRPPGAGVYNEQFF. CDR3 bases: TGCGCCAGCAGACCGCCGGGGGCGGGAGTTTACAATGAGCAGTTCTTC.

Turning to this clone: The same CDR3 can be traced to other DNA sequences in this sample. This sequence joins TRBV7-2 and TRBJ2-5; 11 nucleotides line up with TRBD2. The CDR3 runs 18 residues. Germline V gives CDR1 SGHTA, CDR2 FQGNSA. V dropped 3 bases and J dropped 2; count of bases not matched to a gene: 11. The CDR3 DNA is TGTGCCAGCAGCTTGCCCCCCGGGACTAGCGGTTTACAAGAGACCCAGTACTTC. The encoded protein is CASSLPPGTSGLQETQYF.

CDR3 amino acids: CASSINSGNTIYF. CDR3 coding DNA: TGTGCCAGCAGCATAAACTCTGGAAACACCATATATTTT. The rearrangement joins TRBV7-2 to TRBJ1-3; no firm D call. V shed 5 bases and J shed 0 bases, with 5 bases lying between them. Per the germline V gene, CDR1 is SGHTA and CDR2 is FQGNSA. This CDR3 is built from 13 residues.

V gene TRBV21-1 combines with J gene TRBJ2-5; TRBD2, as called in the table, went unchecked against the DNA. TRBV21-1 is reported as a pseudogene. This CDR3 region has 16 residues. CDR3 nucleotide sequence: TGTGCCAGCAGCAAATTTGGGAGTTTGCTTCAAGAGACCCAGTACTTC. This codes for CASSKFGSLLQETQYF.